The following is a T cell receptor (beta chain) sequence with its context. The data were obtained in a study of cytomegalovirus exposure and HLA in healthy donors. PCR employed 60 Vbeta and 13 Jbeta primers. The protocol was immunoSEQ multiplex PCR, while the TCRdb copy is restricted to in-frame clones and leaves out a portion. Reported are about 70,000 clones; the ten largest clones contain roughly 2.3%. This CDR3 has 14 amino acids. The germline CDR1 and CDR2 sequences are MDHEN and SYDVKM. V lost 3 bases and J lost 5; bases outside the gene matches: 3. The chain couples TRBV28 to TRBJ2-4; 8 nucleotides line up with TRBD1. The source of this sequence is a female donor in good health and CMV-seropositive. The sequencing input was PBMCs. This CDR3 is CASSLSGGENIQYF. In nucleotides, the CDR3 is TGTGCCAGCAGTTTGTCAGGGGGCGAAAACATTCAGTACTTC.